The 10 T cell receptor beta chains in this list originate from one sample, sequenced in a study of blood T cell repertoires in COVID-19. Sequencing was performed with immunoSEQ multiplex PCR; in TCRdb, only in-frame clones are kept and a portion is missing. The sample includes 20,000 to 25,000 clones, approximately 84% of them seen just once. Input material: peripheral blood. The receptors shown here come from a man in his fifties or sixties with active COVID-19.

This sequence joins TRBV30 and TRBJ1-3; 7 bases line up with TRBD1. Trimming at V came to 1 base and at J to 4 bases, leaving 4 bases not matched to a gene. CDR1 and CDR2 from the germline V gene are GTSNPN and SVGIG (reference sequence). The CDR3 length is 14 residues. Here the CDR3 DNA reads TGTGCCTGGAGTGAGGGGGCAGGAGGAAACACCATATATTTT. Encoded protein: CAWSEGAGGNTIYF. Using reference TRBV30 and TRBJ1-3 for the parts outside the CDR3, the full variable domain is SQTIHQWPATLVQPVGSPLSLECTVEGTSNPNLYWYRQAAGRGLQLLFYSVGIGQISSEVPQNLSASRPQDRQFILSSKKLLLSDSGFYLCAWSEGAGGNTIYFGEGSWLTVV.

This clone appeared a single time. The rearrangement links TRBV18 to TRBJ2-1, with D hard to call. CDR3 length: 14 residues. Germline loops: CDR1 KGHSH, CDR2 LQKENI. With 6 bases removed from V and 5 bases from J, the gap between germline ends came to 14 bases. CDR3 residues: CASSETGVNNEQFF. CDR3 in DNA: TGTGCCAGCTCCGAAACCGGTGTCAACAATGAGCAGTTCTTC.

V is TRBV7-2 and J is TRBJ2-5; TRBD2 aligns across 9 bases. V lost 1 base, J lost 5 bases, and 5 bases stayed unmatched. CDR1 SGHTA and CDR2 FQGNSA come from the germline V gene. The CDR3 runs 15 residues. CDR3 amino acids: CASSLGGGAGETQYF. The CDR3 DNA follows: TGTGCCAGCAGCTTAGGCGGGGGGGCAGGGGAGACCCAGTACTTC. Full variable domain (missing parts from reference TRBV7-2 and TRBJ2-5): GAGVSQSPSNKVTEKGKDVELRCDPISGHTALYWYRQSLGQGLEFLIYFQGNSAPDKSGLPSDRFSAERTGGSVSTLTIQRTQQEDSAVYLCASSLGGGAGETQYFGPGTRLLVL.

The V gene is TRBV5-1, the J gene TRBJ2-2, with 10 nucleotides matching TRBD2. Trimming cost V 2 bases and J 7 bases; bases outside gene matches: 5. Germline CDR1 and CDR2: SGHRS and YFSETQ. CDR3 length: 15 amino acids. In DNA, the CDR3 is TGCGCCAGCAGCTTAAGCGGGGGGGCCGTCGGGGAGCTGTTTTTT. Protein sequence: CASSLSGGAVGELFF.

This chain links TRBV19 with TRBJ2-7; D perhaps matches TRBD2 (6 bases). V lost 5 bases, J lost 2 bases, and 16 bases lay in between. This CDR3 is 15 amino acids long. Per the germline V gene, CDR1 is LNHDA and CDR2 is SQIVND (reference sequence). The CDR3 loop is CASSELGLRTYEQYF. The DNA for the CDR3 is TGTGCCAGTAGTGAGTTGGGACTCCGAACCTACGAGCAGTACTTC.

V and J are TRBV5-6 and TRBJ1-6, with TRBD1 matching 7 bases. This CDR3 is 14 amino acids long. Germline CDR1 and CDR2: SGHDT and YYEEEE. The junction had 3 bases not matched to a gene; V was cut back by 2 bases and J by 7 bases. The CDR3 region is CASSLGTVNSPLHF. The DNA for the CDR3 is TGTGCCAGCAGCTTAGGGACAGTGAATTCACCCCTCCACTTT.

The rearrangement joins TRBV9 to TRBJ1-3; 8 bases fit TRBD1. The CDR3 is 15 amino acids. From germline, CDR1 is SGDLS and CDR2 YYNGEE. After removal of 3 bases from V and 6 bases from J, the junction contained 8 bases not matched to a gene. The CDR3 DNA reads as TGTGCCAGCAGCGGCACAGGGGGGAACCCAAACACCATATATTTT. It translates to CASSGTGGNPNTIYF. Drawing the rest from reference TRBV9 and TRBJ1-3, the complete variable domain is DSGVTQTPKHLITATGQRVTLRCSPRSGDLSVYWYQQSLDQGLQFLIQYYNGEERAKGNILERFSAQQFPDLHSELNLSSLELGDSALYFCASSGTGGNPNTIYFGEGSWLTVV.

The chain combines TRBV4-1 with TRBJ1-4; 7 positions match TRBD1. Germline CDR1 is MGHRA and CDR2 is YSYEKL. The CDR3 is 18 residues long. After removal of 1 base from V and 7 bases from J, the junction contained 15 bases not matched to a gene. CDR3 sequence: CASSQVRALEGASEKLFF. The DNA of the CDR3 is TGCGCCAGCAGCCAAGTCAGGGCCTTAGAGGGGGCGAGTGAAAAACTGTTTTTT.

The chain recombines TRBV7-9 with TRBJ2-5; 9 nucleotides match TRBD2. The J segment lost 2 bases and the V segment lost 5 bases, leaving 9 bases of the junction unmatched. The CDR3 covers 16 residues. CDR1 is SEHNR and CDR2 is FQNEAQ in the germline V gene (reference sequence). This CDR3 reads CASSHLGTSTQETQYF. Written as DNA, the CDR3 is TGTGCCAGCAGCCACCTCGGGACTAGCACACAAGAGACCCAGTACTTC.

V gene TRBV18 combines with J gene TRBJ1-2, with 8 bases identical to TRBD1. CDR1 KGHSH and CDR2 LQKENI come from the germline V gene. J lost 7 bases, V lost 3 bases, and 4 bases had no gene match. CDR3 size: 13 residues. This chain's CDR3 is CASSPQGASGYTF. The CDR3 nucleotides read TGTGCCAGCTCACCGCAGGGGGCGAGTGGCTACACCTTC. Combining the CDR3 with reference TRBV18 and TRBJ1-2 gives the whole variable domain NAGVMQNPRHLVRRRGQEARLRCSPMKGHSHVYWYRQLPEEGLKFMVYLQKENIIDESGMPKERFSAEFPKEGPSILRIQQVVRGDSAAYFCASSPQGASGYTFGSGTRLTVV.